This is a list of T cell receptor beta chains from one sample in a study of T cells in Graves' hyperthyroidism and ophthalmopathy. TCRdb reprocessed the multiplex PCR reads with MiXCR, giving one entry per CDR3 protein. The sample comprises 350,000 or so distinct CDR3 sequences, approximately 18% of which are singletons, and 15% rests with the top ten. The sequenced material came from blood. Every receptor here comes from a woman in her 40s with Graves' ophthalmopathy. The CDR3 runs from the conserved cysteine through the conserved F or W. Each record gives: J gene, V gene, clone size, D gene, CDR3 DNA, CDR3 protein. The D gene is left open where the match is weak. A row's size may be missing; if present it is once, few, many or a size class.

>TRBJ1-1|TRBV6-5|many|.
TGTGCCAGCAGTTACTCGAACACTGAAGCTTTCTTT
CASSYSNTEAFF
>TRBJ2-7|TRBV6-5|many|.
TGTGCCAGCATGGGAATTACAGACAGGTTGTCCTACGAGCAGTACTTC
CASMGITDRLSYEQYF
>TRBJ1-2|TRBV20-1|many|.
TGCAGTGCTAAAAGACAGGATTCAGAATACTTC
CSAKRQDSEYF
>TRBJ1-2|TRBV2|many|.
TGTGCCAGCATACAGGATCAGTATGGCTACACCTTC
CASIQDQYGYTF
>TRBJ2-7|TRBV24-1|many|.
TGTGCCACCAGTGATCGGTACGAGCAGTACTTC
CATSDRYEQYF
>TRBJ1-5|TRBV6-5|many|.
TGTGCCAGCAGTTACGGGGGCAAGGAGGGGAATCAGCCCCAGCATTTT
CASSYGGKEGNQPQHF
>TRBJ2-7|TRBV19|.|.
TGTGCCAGTAGTGCAGACGGACAGATCTACGAGCAGTACTTC
CASSADGQIYEQYF
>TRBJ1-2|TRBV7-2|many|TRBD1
TGTGCCAGCAGCCAGACAGGGGGAGCTAACTATGGCTACACCTTC
CASSQTGGANYGYTF
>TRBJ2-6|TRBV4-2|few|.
TGTGCCAGCAGATCATGGCAGGGAATATCAGGGGCCAACGTCCTGACTTTC
CASRSWQGISGANVLTF
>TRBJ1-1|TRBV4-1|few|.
TGCGCCAGCAGCCAAGACCCAGACATTGCCGGGTTTCGGACTGAAGCTTTCTTT
CASSQDPDIAGFRTEAFF
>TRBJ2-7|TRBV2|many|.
TGTGCCAGCAGTGAGTTCGGGGGAGACGAGCAGTACTTC
CASSEFGGDEQYF
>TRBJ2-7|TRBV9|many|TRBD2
TGTGCCAGCAGCGTAGCGGCGGGAGGGAGGTACGAGCAGTACTTC
CASSVAAGGRYEQYF
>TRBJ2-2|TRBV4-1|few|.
TGCGCCAGCAGCCACCAGACAGTTACCGGGGAGCTGTTTTTT
CASSHQTVTGELFF
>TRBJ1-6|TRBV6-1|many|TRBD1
TGTGCCAGCAATCCTACAGGGGAAGGGGATAATTCACCCCTCCACTTT
CASNPTGEGDNSPLHF
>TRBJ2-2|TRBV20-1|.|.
TGCAGTGCTAGAAAGGACCTAGAGGGCGGGGAGCTGTTTTTT
CSARKDLEGGELFF
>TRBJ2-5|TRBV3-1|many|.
TGTGCCAGCAGCCAAAGGGTTGGGGGATTGGGGCAAGAGACCCAGTACTTC
CASSQRVGGLGQETQYF
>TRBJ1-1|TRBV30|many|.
TGTGCCTGGAGGGAAACAAAGCGGGACACTGAAGCTTTCTTT
CAWRETKRDTEAFF
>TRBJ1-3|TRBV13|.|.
TGTGCCAGCAGCGGGCCTGATTTGAGGGATTACTCTGGAAACACCATATATTTT
CASSGPDLRDYSGNTIYF
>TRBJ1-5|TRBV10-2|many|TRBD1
TGCGCCAGCAGAGGGACAGGGAATCAGCCCCAGCATTTT
CASRGTGNQPQHF
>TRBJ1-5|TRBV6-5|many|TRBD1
TGTGCCAGCAGTTACCCTTCGACAGGGGACCAGCCCCAGCATTTT
CASSYPSTGDQPQHF
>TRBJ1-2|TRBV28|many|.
TGTGCCAGCAGTTCAGGGCCGCGGGGCTACACCTTC
CASSSGPRGYTF
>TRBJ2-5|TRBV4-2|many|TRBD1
TGTGCCAGCAGCCAGGGACAGCAAGAGACCCAGTACTTC
CASSQGQQETQYF
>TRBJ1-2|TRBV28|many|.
TGTGCCAGCAGTCGGTTCTCCGGACTTTCTGGCTACACCTTC
CASSRFSGLSGYTF
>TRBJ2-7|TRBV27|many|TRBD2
TGTGCCAGCAGTTCCCTTCTTAGCGGGAGGACGTACGAGCAGTACTTC
CASSSLLSGRTYEQYF
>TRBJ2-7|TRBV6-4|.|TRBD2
TGTGCCAGCAGGACTAGCGGGACCCAGCAGTACTTC
CASRTSGTQQYF
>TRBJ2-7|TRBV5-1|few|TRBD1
TGCGCCAGCAGAGCGGGACAGGGATTCTACGAGCAGTACTTC
CASRAGQGFYEQYF
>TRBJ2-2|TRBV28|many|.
TGTGCCAGCAGACCCAGTCCCGGACCAAACACCGGGGAGCTGTTTTTT
CASRPSPGPNTGELFF
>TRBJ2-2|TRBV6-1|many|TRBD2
TGTGCCAGCAGACCTCCTCTCGGGAGCGGGGCCGGGGAGCTGTTTTTT
CASRPPLGSGAGELFF
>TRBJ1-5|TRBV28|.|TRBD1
TGTGCCAGCAGCTTTCGGGCAAATCGACAGGGCCATAGCAATCAGCCCCAGCATTTT
CASSFRANRQGHSNQPQHF
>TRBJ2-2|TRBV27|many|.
TGTGCCAGCAGTTTTAGGAGTGGGACGGGGAACACCGGGGAGCTGTTTTTT
CASSFRSGTGNTGELFF
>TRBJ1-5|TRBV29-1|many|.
TGCAGCGTTGAACCTGGGTTTGGCAATCAGCCCCAGCATTTT
CSVEPGFGNQPQHF
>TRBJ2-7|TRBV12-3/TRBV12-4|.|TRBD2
TGTGCCAGCAGCACCTATCTTGACGGGCTAGCGGGGCAGTACTTC
CASSTYLDGLAGQYF
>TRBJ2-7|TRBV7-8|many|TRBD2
TGTGCCAGCAGCATAAGACTAGCGGGAGGCTCCTACGAGCAGTACTTC
CASSIRLAGGSYEQYF
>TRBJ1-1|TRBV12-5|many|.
TGTGCTAGTGGTTTGGGACCGGGACAAGAAGCTTTCTTT
CASGLGPGQEAFF
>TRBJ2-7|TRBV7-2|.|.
TGTGCCAGCAGCTCGGGCAGGGAGCGCGGGAACGAGCAGTACTTC
CASSSGRERGNEQYF
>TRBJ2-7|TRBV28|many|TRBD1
TGTGCCAGCAGCCCATACAGGGGGAGTTACGAGCAGTACTTC
CASSPYRGSYEQYF
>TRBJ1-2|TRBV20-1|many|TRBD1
TGCAGTGCTACTGCCGCCAGGGGGACTAACTATGGCTACACCTTC
CSATAARGTNYGYTF
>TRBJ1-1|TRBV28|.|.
TGTGCCAGCAGTTTATCGCCGGTCCACACTGAAGCTTTCTTT
CASSLSPVHTEAFF
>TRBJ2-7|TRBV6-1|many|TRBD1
TGTGCCAGCAGGAAAACCGGGACAGTTGCCGAGCAGTACTTC
CASRKTGTVAEQYF
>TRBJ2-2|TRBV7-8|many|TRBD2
TGTGCCAGCAGCCCCCGGGGAGGGTCGGCGAACACCGGGGAGCTGTTTTTT
CASSPRGGSANTGELFF
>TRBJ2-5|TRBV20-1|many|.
TGCAGTGCTCCCCCCTTGGAAGAGACCCAGTACTTC
CSAPPLEETQYF
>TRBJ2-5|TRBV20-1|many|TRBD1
TGCAGTGCTAACCGACAGGGACGTTTACAAGAGACCCAGTACTTC
CSANRQGRLQETQYF
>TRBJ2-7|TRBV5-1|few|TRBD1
TGCGCCAGCAGCCTGGGTGGTGGACAGGGGAGCTACGAGCAGTACTTC
CASSLGGGQGSYEQYF
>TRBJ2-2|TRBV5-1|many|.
TGCGCCAGCACCCCTGTGGATCGGTCGAACACCGGGGAGCTGTTTTTT
CASTPVDRSNTGELFF
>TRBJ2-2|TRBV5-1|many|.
TGCGCCAGCAGCCCCGATGACAGGAACACCGGGGAGCTGTTTTTT
CASSPDDRNTGELFF
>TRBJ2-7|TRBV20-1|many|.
TGCAGTGCTAGCCCCCTAGTAGGGCACTACGAGCAGTACTTC
CSASPLVGHYEQYF
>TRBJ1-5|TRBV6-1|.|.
TGTGCCAGCAGTGGGACGGCGAATCAGCCCCAGCATTTT
CASSGTANQPQHF